The rows below give T cell receptor beta chains drawn from one sample of a study of blood T cell repertoires in COVID-19. Profiling relied on immunoSEQ multiplex PCR, and the TCRdb table lists in-frame clones only, not all of them. The sample has 24,000 or so clones; around 80% are singletons. The specimen sequenced was peripheral blood. The receptors shown here come from a woman older than 75 with acute or convalescent COVID-19. CDR3s include the opening cysteine and the closing phenylalanine or tryptophan. A D gene is named only where the DNA matches it firmly.

>TRBJ1-2|-|TRBV7-9
CASSLSGPSGNGYTF
>TRBJ2-7|TRBD1|TRBV10-3
CAISERQGAEYEQYF
>TRBJ2-2|TRBD2|TRBV4-2
CASSQEGGGAANTGELFF
>TRBJ1-2|TRBD1|TRBV7-3
CASSASPDRAYGYTF
>TRBJ2-3|-|TRBV7-9
CASSLGGFTDTQYF
>TRBJ1-2|TRBD1|TRBV2
CASSEGQGAYYGYTF
>TRBJ1-5|-|TRBV19
CASGIRQGTNQPQHF
>TRBJ1-1|-|TRBV11-3
CASSFGLMTGRNTEAFF
>TRBJ2-1|TRBD2|TRBV29-1
CSVGEGTSGVYEQFF
>TRBJ1-4|-|TRBV5-4
CASSLGGGANEKLFF
>TRBJ1-3|-|TRBV6-2/TRBV6-3
CASSPQAPGNSGNTIYF
>TRBJ1-2|-|TRBV4-2
CASSQDPTGNYGYTF
>TRBJ1-4|-|TRBV5-1
CASSPIQGKGEKLFF